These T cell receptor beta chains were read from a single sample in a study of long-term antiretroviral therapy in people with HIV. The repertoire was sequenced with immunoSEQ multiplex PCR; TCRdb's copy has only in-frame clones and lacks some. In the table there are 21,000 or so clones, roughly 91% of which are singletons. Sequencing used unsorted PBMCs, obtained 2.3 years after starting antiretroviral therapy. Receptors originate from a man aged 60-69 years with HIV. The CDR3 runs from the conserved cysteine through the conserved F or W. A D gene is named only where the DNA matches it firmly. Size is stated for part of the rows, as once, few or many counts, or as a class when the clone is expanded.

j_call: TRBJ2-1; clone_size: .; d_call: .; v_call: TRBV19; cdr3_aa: CASSIELTSEQFF; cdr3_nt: TGTGCCAGTAGTATAGAACTGACCAGTGAGCAGTTCTTC
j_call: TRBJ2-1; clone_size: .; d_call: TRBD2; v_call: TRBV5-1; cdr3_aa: CASSLPLAGLNEQFF; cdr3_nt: TGCGCCAGCAGCTTGCCCCTAGCGGGCTTAAATGAGCAGTTCTTC
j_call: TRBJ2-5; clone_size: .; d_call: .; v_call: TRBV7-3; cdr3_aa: CASSRGAGETQYF; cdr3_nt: TGTGCCAGCAGCCGGGGGGCAGGGGAGACCCAGTACTTC
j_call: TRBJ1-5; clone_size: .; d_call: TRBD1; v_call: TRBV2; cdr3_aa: CASSQGQIINQPQHF; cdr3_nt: TGTGCCAGCAGTCAGGGACAGATAATTAATCAGCCCCAGCATTTT
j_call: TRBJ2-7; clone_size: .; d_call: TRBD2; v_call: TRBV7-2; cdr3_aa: CASSFSGSEQYF; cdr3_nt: TGTGCCAGCAGCTTTAGCGGGAGCGAGCAGTACTTC
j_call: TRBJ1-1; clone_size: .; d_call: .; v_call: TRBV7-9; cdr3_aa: CASSLFSPPEAFF; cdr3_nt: TGTGCCAGCAGCTTATTCTCACCTCCTGAAGCTTTCTTT
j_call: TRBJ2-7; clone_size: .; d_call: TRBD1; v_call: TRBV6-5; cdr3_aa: CASSYPRQGTYEQYF; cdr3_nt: TGTGCCAGCAGTTACCCTCGACAGGGCACCTACGAGCAGTACTTC
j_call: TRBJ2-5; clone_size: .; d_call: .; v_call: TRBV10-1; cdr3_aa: CASSETMRAQYF; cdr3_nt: TGCGCCAGCAGTGAGACGATGCGGGCCCAGTACTTC
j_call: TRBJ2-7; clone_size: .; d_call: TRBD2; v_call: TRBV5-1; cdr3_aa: CASSLKLAGESYEQYF; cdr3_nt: TGCGCCAGCAGCTTGAAACTAGCGGGAGAGTCCTACGAGCAGTACTTC
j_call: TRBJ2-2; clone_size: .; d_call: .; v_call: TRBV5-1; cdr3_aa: CASMRMDGLHVAGELFF; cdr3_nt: TGCGCCAGCATGCGGATGGACGGGCTCCATGTCGCCGGGGAGCTGTTTTTT
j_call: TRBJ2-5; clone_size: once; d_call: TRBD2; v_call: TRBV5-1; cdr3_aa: CASSSGTSGRAQQETQYF; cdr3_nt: TGCGCCAGCAGCTCCGGGACTAGCGGGAGGGCCCAACAAGAGACCCAGTACTTC
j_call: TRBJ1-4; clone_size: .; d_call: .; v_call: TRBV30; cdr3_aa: CAWDQGFNEKLFF; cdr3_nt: TGTGCCTGGGACCAGGGGTTTAATGAAAAACTGTTTTTT
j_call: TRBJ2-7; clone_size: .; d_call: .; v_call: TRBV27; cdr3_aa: CASRKIGGRPYEQYF; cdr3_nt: TGTGCCAGCAGGAAAATAGGGGGGCGCCCGTACGAGCAGTACTTC
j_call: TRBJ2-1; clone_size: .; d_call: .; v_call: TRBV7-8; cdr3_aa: CASSLSIQQFF; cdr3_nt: TGTGCCAGCAGCTTATCAATCCAGCAGTTCTTC
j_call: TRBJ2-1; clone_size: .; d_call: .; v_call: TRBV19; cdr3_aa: CASSIDGGEYNEQFF; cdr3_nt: TGTGCCAGTAGTATAGATGGTGGGGAGTACAATGAGCAGTTCTTC
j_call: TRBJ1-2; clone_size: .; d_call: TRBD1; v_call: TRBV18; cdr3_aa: CASSRNRDRANYGYTF; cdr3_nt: TGTGCCAGCTCTAGGAACCGGGACAGGGCTAACTATGGCTACACCTTC
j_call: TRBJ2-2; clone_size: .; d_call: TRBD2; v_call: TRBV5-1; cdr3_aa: CASRLRGNPNTGELFF; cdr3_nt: TGCGCCAGTAGGCTGCGGGGGAACCCGAACACCGGGGAGCTGTTTTTT
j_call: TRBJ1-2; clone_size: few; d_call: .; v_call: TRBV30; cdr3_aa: CAWSVGVRESF; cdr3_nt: TGTGCCTGGAGTGTGGGGGTCCGGGAATCCTTC
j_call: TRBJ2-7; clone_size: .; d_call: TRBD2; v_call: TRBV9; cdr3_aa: CASSAESSGGAYEQYF; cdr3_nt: TGTGCCAGCAGCGCCGAGTCTAGCGGGGGGGCCTACGAGCAGTACTTC
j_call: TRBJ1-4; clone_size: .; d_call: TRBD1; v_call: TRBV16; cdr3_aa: CASSQSRQGISEKLFF; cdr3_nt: TGTGCCAGCAGCCAATCCCGACAGGGGATATCAGAAAAACTGTTTTTT
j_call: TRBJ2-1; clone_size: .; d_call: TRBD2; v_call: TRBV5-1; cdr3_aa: CASSLASTGGPNEQFF; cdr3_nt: TGCGCCAGCAGCTTGGCGTCGACGGGAGGGCCCAATGAGCAGTTCTTC
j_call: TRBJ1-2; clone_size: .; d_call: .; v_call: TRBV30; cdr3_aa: CAKPRDGANYGYTF; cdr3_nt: TGTGCCAAACCACGGGACGGAGCTAACTATGGCTACACCTTC
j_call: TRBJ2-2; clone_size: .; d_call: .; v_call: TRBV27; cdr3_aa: CASSFQQGGPGELFF; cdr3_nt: TGTGCCAGCAGTTTTCAACAGGGTGGACCCGGGGAGCTGTTTTTT
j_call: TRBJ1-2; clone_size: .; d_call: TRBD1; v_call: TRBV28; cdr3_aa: CAESPTGGSYGYTF; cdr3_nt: TGTGCCGAAAGCCCGACAGGGGGGAGCTATGGCTACACCTTC
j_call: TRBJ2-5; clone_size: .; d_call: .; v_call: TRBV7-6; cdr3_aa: CASSFQETQYF; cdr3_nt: TGTGCCAGCAGCTTCCAAGAGACCCAGTACTTC
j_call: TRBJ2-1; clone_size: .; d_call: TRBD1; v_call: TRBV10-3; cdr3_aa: CAISDRRDSYNEQFF; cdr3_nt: TGTGCCATCAGTGATCGCCGGGACAGTTACAATGAGCAGTTCTTC
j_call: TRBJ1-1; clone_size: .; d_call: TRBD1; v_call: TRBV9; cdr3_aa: CASSVEGQNANTEAFF; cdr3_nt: TGTGCCAGCAGCGTAGAGGGACAGAATGCAAACACTGAAGCTTTCTTT
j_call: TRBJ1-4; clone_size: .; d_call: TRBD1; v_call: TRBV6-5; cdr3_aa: CASSSHTGGREKLFF; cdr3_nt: TGTGCCAGCAGTTCGCATACAGGGGGACGTGAAAAACTGTTTTTT
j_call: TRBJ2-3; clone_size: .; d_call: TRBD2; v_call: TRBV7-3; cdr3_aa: CASSRGTRRGDTDTQYF; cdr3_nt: TGTGCCAGCAGCCGAGGTACTAGGCGGGGGGACACAGATACGCAGTATTTT
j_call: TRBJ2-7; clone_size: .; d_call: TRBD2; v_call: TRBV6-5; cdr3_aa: CASSYLAGEQYF; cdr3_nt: TGTGCCAGCAGTTACTTAGCGGGCGAGCAGTACTTC
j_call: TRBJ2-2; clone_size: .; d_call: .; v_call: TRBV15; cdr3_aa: CATTKANTGELFF; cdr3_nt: TGTGCCACCACCAAAGCGAACACCGGGGAGCTGTTTTTT
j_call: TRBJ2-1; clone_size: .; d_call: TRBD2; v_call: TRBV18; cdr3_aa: CASSPVAGERNEQFF; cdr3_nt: TGTGCCAGCTCACCAGTAGCGGGGGAACGGAATGAGCAGTTCTTC